The T cell receptor beta chain under discussion was sequenced for a study of OX40 agonist ivuxolimab in advanced cancers. At the level of the study: A diagnosis of hepatocellular carcinoma, melanoma, renal cell or head and neck cancer was present in dose-escalation patients. Those enrolled were 70% to 85% male, with a mean age of about 66 years and ages from roughly 20 to 85. Patients with prior anti-PD-1, anti-PD-L1 or anti-CTLA-4 therapy were eligible; about 41% had some. Findings of the study overall: Expanded peripheral T cells had an undetermined antigen specificity.

This CDR3 has 13 amino acids. Germline V gene data show CDR1 as ENHRY and CDR2 as SYGVKD. Trimming took 4 bases from V and 8 from J, leaving 11 bases between them. Remarks on this clone: What it binds is unknown.

The protocol was immunoSEQ multiplex PCR, while the TCRdb copy is restricted to in-frame clones and leaves out a portion. The repertoire holds around 60,000 clones, with 70% to 85% as singletons. The J gene is TRBJ1-4, the V gene TRBV10-3, with D possibly TRBD1 on 6 matching bases. The clonotype comes from an adult with an advanced solid tumor such as melanoma, head and neck, liver or kidney cancer. Sequencing was performed on CD4+ or CD8+ T cells sorted from blood, taken in a trial of the OX40 agonist ivuxolimab. For the CDR3, the DNA is TGTGCCATCAGTGTCGAGGGGGGGGAAAAACTGTTTTTT. This encodes CAISVEGGEKLFF.